Sequencing of this T cell receptor (beta chain) was carried out in a study of blood T cell repertoires in COVID-19. Turning to the study itself: PBMCs, B-cell-depleted T cells, or T cells provided the cDNA or gDNA that made up the material.

Germline CDR1 MNHEY, CDR2 SMNVEV (reference sequence). Trimming cost V 8 bases and J 1 base, with 20 bases left between them. The CDR3 length is 16 residues. In the authors' methods: Scientists estimated how many nucleated cells there were by amplifying reference gene primers. Sequenced by immunoSEQ multiplex PCR; TCRdb stores in-frame clones only, minus some. V, J and clone size were drawn from that table, and D and trimming were deduced from the DNA. The table shows roughly 140,000 clones, with approximately 80% occurring only once. The material sequenced was peripheral blood. The V call is TRBV27, the J call TRBJ2-5; a possible D gene is TRBD2 (6 bases). The sequence was collected from a man between 65 and 80 years old with acute or convalescent COVID-19. As DNA, the CDR3 is TGTGCCAGCTCCAAGACGGGGGATCCAAGCCAAGAGACCCAGTACTTC. Translation gives CASSKTGDPSQETQYF.